This T cell receptor beta chain was profiled in a study of Tregs in tolerant kidney transplant recipients. Study-level points and caveats: Donor-specific Treg expansion exceeded global Treg expansion in tolerant patients, suggesting antigen drive. Some patients' samples used different primers over time, so nucleotide sequences weren't comparable.

Notes on this clone: What it recognizes is unknown. The CDR3 end lies 3 residues beyond the end of the read and is filled in from the germline J gene.

CD4+CD25+CD127- Tregs, CD4+CD25- non-Tregs, CD4 and CD8 cells were sorted. Germline V gene data show CDR1 as DFQATT and CDR2 as SNEGSKA (reference sequence). Trimming shortened V by 8 bases and J by 5 bases, and 13 bases separated the two germline ends. The CDR3 totals 12 residues. TCRdb keeps only in-frame clones here, not all; method: immunoSEQ multiplex PCR. In all, the sample yields 45,000 to 55,000 clones. This chain uses TRBV20-1 with TRBJ1-5, with a possible D match to TRBD1 (5 bases). The sequenced sample was CD4+ T cells from blood, obtained before the transplant. The source is a human donor who received a combined kidney and bone marrow transplant. The part of the CDR3 DNA that was read is TGCAGTCCAGGGTCGGGGGATCAGCCC. Its protein product is CSPGSGDQP. The full CDR3 protein reads CSPGSGDQPQHF.